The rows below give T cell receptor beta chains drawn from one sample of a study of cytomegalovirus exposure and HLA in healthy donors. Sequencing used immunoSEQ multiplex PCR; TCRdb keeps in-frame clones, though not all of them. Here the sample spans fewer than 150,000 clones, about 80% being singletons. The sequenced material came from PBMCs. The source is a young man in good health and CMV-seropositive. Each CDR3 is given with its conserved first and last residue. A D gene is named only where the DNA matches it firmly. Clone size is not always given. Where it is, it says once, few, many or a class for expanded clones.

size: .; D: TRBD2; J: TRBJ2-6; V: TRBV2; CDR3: CASRRGGGANVLTF
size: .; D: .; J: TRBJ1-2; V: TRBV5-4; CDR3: CASSPFGYGYTF
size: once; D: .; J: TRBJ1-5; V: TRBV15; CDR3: CATSREPRNQPQHF
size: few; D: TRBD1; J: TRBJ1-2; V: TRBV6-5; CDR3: CASSQDRDDGYTF
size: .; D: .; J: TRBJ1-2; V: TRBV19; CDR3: CASSIRTANYGYTF
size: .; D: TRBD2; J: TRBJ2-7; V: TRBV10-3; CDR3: CAISGGTSGGYEQYF
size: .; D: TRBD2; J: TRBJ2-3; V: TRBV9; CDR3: CASSQGLAGFLSTDTQYF
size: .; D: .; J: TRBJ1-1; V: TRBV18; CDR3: CASSPPGGRGGTEAFF
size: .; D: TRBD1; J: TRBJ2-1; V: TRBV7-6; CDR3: CASSPGQGASYNEQFF
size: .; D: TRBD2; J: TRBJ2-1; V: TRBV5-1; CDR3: CASSGGTNNEQFF
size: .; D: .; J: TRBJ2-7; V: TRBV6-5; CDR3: CASSSHSGAWSPEQYF
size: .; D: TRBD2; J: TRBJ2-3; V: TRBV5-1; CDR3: CASSLRGLVASTDTQYF
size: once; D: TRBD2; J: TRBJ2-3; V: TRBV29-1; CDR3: CSVAFGGGTTDTQYF
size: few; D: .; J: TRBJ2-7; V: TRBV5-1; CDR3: CASRRGPGRNEQYF
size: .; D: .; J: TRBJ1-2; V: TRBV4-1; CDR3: CASSHGVARAGGGGNYGYTF
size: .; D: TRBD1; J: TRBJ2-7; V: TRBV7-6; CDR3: CASSLAGGTGVVEQYF
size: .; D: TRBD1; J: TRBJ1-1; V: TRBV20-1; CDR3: CSPYSGQKAFF
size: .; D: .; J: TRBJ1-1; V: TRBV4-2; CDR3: CASSHSTGGEAFF
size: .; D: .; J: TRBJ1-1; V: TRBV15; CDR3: CATSRGRQAYTEAFF
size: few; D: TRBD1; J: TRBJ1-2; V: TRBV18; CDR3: CASSPEGGGYGYTF
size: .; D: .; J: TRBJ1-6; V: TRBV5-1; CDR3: CASSFFLGGEGSPLHF
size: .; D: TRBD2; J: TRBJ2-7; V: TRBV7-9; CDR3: CASSPQSGNSYEQYF